Shown below are 27 T cell receptor beta chains from a single sample sequenced in a study of cytomegalovirus exposure and HLA in healthy donors. The PCR employed 60 Vbeta primers together with 13 Jbeta primers. The data were produced by immunoSEQ multiplex PCR, yet TCRdb's version contains in-frame clones alone and is incomplete. The table records 90,000 to 100,000 clones, 80% to 85% of them present only once. The sample comprised PBMCs. These receptors came from a man aged 35 to 55 in good health and CMV-seronegative.

This chain links TRBV14 with TRBJ2-7; D possibly corresponds to TRBD1 (5 bases). V was pared by 4 bases and J by 2 bases, with 9 bases between. The germline CDR1 and CDR2 sequences are SGHDN and FVKESK. CDR3 length equals 13 residues. CDR3 sequence reads: CASSPDRAYEQYF. The DNA for the CDR3 is TGTGCCAGCAGCCCCGACAGAGCCTACGAGCAGTACTTC.

This clone has more than one count but fewer than ten. This rearrangement joins TRBV4-3 to TRBJ1-2; weak D call: TRBD1 (6 bases). The V end was cut by 0 bases, the J end by 3 bases, with 11 bases between. This CDR3 contains 15 residues. Germline CDR1 LGHNA, CDR2 YSLEER. The CDR3 sequence: CASSQDRGEDYGYTF. The CDR3 region has the DNA TGCGCCAGCAGCCAAGACAGGGGAGAGGACTATGGCTACACCTTC.

J is TRBJ1-2 and V is TRBV2; maybe TRBD1 (6 bases). From germline, CDR1 is SNHLY and CDR2 FYNNEI. This CDR3 spans 14 amino acids. Trimming pared 4 bases from V and 4 bases from J, leaving 13 bases between. CDR3 sequence reads: CASSGSQGTYGYTF. The DNA for the CDR3 is TGTGCCAGCAGTGGGTCGCAGGGGACCTATGGCTACACCTTC.

The gene calls are TRBV7-8 and TRBJ2-7; D is unresolved. Trimming shortened V by 1 base and J by 6 bases, and 7 bases separated the two germline ends. Germline V gene sequence: CDR1 SGHVS, CDR2 FQNEAQ. CDR3 length: 12 residues. CDR3 nucleotides: TGTGCCAGCAGCTTAGTGGAGTGCGAGCAGTACTTC. Protein: CASSLVECEQYF.

The rearrangement joins TRBV5-4 to TRBJ1-4, with a weak D call TRBD1 (6 bases). Trimming stripped 2 bases from V and 8 bases from J, with 10 bases between. CDR1 is SGHNT and CDR2 is YYREEE in the germline V gene (reference sequence). The CDR3 runs 13 residues. The CDR3 loop is CASSLGQNEKLFF. CDR3 nucleotides: TGTGCCAGCAGCTTAGGACAGAACGAAAAACTGTTTTTT.

The rearrangement uses TRBV19 and TRBJ1-2, with D perhaps matching TRBD1 (6 bases). The CDR3 runs to 15 residues. Trimming took 1 base from V and 1 from J, leaving 10 bases between them. CDR1 and CDR2 from the germline V gene are LNHDA and SQIVND (reference sequence). CDR3 loop: CASSIAGQLNYGYTF. The CDR3 DNA is TGTGCCAGTAGTATAGCTGGACAGCTTAACTATGGCTACACCTTC.

V usage is TRBV15 and J usage is TRBJ2-3; TRBD1 aligns across 8 bases. This CDR3 comprises 17 residues. The J segment lost 2 bases and the V segment lost 1 base, leaving 8 bases of the junction unmatched. From germline, CDR1 is LNHNV and CDR2 YYDKDF (reference sequence). DNA for the CDR3: TGTGCCACCAGCAGAGGAGAGACAGGGGCCCCCACAGATACGCAGTATTTT. It specifies CATSRGETGAPTDTQYF.

The chain recombines TRBV9 with TRBJ2-2; TRBD1 matches at 9 bases. This CDR3 region has 18 residues. The germline gives CDR1 SGDLS, CDR2 YYNGEE. Trimming removed 3 bases from V and 1 base from J; junction bases left unmatched: 10. CDR3 bases: TGTGCCAGCAGCGGTCCCGGGACAGGGCTTGGGAACACCGGGGAGCTGTTTTTT. Translation gives CASSGPGTGLGNTGELFF.

The gene calls are TRBV2 and TRBJ1-2, with 8 bases identical to TRBD1. In germline, CDR1 is SNHLY, CDR2 FYNNEI. Trimming at V came to 4 bases and at J to 4 bases, leaving 2 bases not matched to a gene. The CDR3 consists of 13 residues. The CDR3 is CASSAGGGYGYTF. As DNA, the CDR3 is TGTGCCAGCAGTGCAGGGGGCGGCTATGGCTACACCTTC.

The rearrangement joins TRBV12-5 to TRBJ1-2; D perhaps matches TRBD1 (6 bases). V dropped 1 base and J dropped 7 bases, with 10 bases sitting between them. The CDR3 has 13 amino acids. Germline V lookup: CDR1 LGHNT, CDR2 FRNRAP. CDR3 region: CASGLATGSGYTF. CDR3 sequence (DNA): TGTGCTAGTGGTTTGGCCACAGGGAGTGGCTACACCTTC.

V usage is TRBV29-1 and J usage is TRBJ1-2; D unresolved. The germline V gene has CDR1 SQVTM and CDR2 ANQGSEA. This CDR3 spans 13 amino acids. The V end was cut by 7 bases, the J end by 3 bases, with 15 bases between. The CDR3 nucleotides read TGCAGCGCAGGACCGGGCGGGGACTATGGCTACACCTTC. It translates to CSAGPGGDYGYTF. The complete variable domain, with remaining parts taken from reference TRBV29-1 and TRBJ1-2, reads SAVISQKPSRDICQRGTSLTIQCQVDSQVTMMFWYRQQPGQSLTLIATANQGSEATYESGFVIDKFPISRPNLTFSTLTVSNMSPEDSSIYLCSAGPGGDYGYTFGSGTRLTVV.

J is TRBJ2-7 and V is TRBV5-4; TRBD2 matches at 14 bases. The CDR3 totals 16 residues. Trimming cost V 3 bases and J 3 bases; bases outside gene matches: 5. Germline CDR1 is SGHNT and CDR2 is YYREEE (reference sequence). The CDR3 nucleotides read TGTGCCAGCAGCTCTAGGACTAGCGGGGGGAGCTACGAGCAGTACTTC. It yields the protein CASSSRTSGGSYEQYF.

This chain links TRBV9 with TRBJ2-2; no clear D gene. The V end was cut by 0 bases, the J end by 4 bases, with 7 bases between. This CDR3 has 14 amino acids. Germline V lookup: CDR1 SGDLS, CDR2 YYNGEE. The CDR3 reads CASSVGHSTGELFF. CDR3 in DNA: TGTGCCAGCAGCGTAGGCCACTCCACCGGGGAGCTGTTTTTT.

The CDR3 coding sequence is TGTGCCAGCAGCGTAGCTACAGGGGGGCACAATGAGCAGTTCTTC. Encoded protein: CASSVATGGHNEQFF. This chain links TRBV9 with TRBJ2-1; 8 bases align to TRBD1. The CDR3 has 15 amino acids. V gave up 0 bases and J gave up 5 bases; unmatched junction bases: 4. Germline values: CDR1 SGDLS, CDR2 YYNGEE.

The chain employs TRBV28 and TRBJ2-7, with 11 bases lining up with TRBD2. Germline trimming cut 9 bases from V and 6 bases from J; bases unmatched to any gene: 7. Looked up from germline, CDR1 is MDHEN and CDR2 is SYDVKM. The CDR3 length is 13 residues. CDR3 in amino acids: CASTSGGPGEQYF. CDR3 DNA: TGTGCCAGTACTAGCGGGGGTCCCGGCGAGCAGTACTTC.

This clone was picked up one time. This chain links TRBV7-2 with TRBJ2-5; 8 bases line up with TRBD1. The J call could be wrong; TRBJ2-7 is a better fit for the DNA end. The CDR3 consists of 13 residues. Germline CDR1 and CDR2: SGHTA and FQGNSA. The DNA of the CDR3 is TGTGCCAGCAGCAGACAGGGGCTCAACGAGCAGTACTTC. Protein: CASSRQGLNEQYF.

The table lists this clone with a few counts. The V and J genes are TRBV15 and TRBJ2-5; 15 bases fit TRBD2. Germline CDR1 reads LNHNV; CDR2 reads YYDKDF (reference sequence). Trimming cost V 3 bases and J 5 bases; bases outside gene matches: 4. CDR3 length: 16 residues. DNA of the CDR3: TGTGCCACCAGCAGGGGGACTAGCGGGGGGTCGGAGACCCAGTACTTC. This translates into CATSRGTSGGSETQYF.

V gene TRBV2 combines with J gene TRBJ2-4; 12 bases align to TRBD2. The CDR3 length is 19 residues. J gave up 8 bases and V 0 bases, and 14 bases lay outside the gene matches. Germline V CDR1 and CDR2: SNHLY, FYNNEI. The CDR3 reads CASSEAQGRLAGVIDIQYF. CDR3 bases: TGTGCCAGCAGTGAAGCGCAAGGACGACTAGCGGGGGTTATTGACATTCAGTACTTC.

V gene TRBV7-6 combines with J gene TRBJ1-3; D gene uncertain. CDR1 and CDR2 from the germline V gene are SGHVS and FNYEAQ. CDR3 size: 17 residues. The ends were cut back, 2 bases at V and 0 bases at J, with 14 bases in the middle. Written as DNA, the CDR3 is TGTGCCAGCAGCTTAAGTACGGGTACCACCTCTGGAAACACCATATATTTT. Translated, it gives CASSLSTGTTSGNTIYF.

The chain recombines TRBV5-4 with TRBJ1-2, with unresolved D. Germline V gene sequence: CDR1 SGHNT, CDR2 YYREEE (reference sequence). Trimming took off 1 base at V and 6 bases at J, with 7 bases between the two ends. The CDR3 has 12 residues. The CDR3 here is CASSLFQNGYTF. The CDR3 nucleotides read TGTGCCAGCAGCTTGTTTCAGAATGGCTACACCTTC.

This chain links TRBV19 with TRBJ2-4, with a weak D call TRBD1 (5 bases). V dropped 7 bases and J dropped 5 bases, with 18 bases sitting between them. Germline V gene data show CDR1 as LNHDA and CDR2 as SQIVND (reference sequence). The CDR3 loop spans 15 amino acids. The CDR3 protein is CASTPMGLSQNIQYF. The CDR3 region has the DNA TGTGCCAGTACCCCAATGGGGCTCTCCCAAAACATTCAGTACTTC.

This rearrangement joins TRBV5-4 to TRBJ2-7; 12 bases map to TRBD1. The length of the CDR3 is 14 residues. J was trimmed by 6 bases and V by 9 bases; bases with no gene match: 10. Per the germline V gene, CDR1 is SGHNT and CDR2 is YYREEE (reference sequence). CDR3: CAMNTGTGGREQYF. In DNA form, the CDR3 reads TGTGCCATGAATACCGGGACAGGGGGCCGCGAGCAGTACTTC.

The chain recombines TRBV29-1 with TRBJ1-2; 7 nucleotides match TRBD1. The length of the CDR3 is 11 residues. Germline V gene data show CDR1 as SQVTM and CDR2 as ANQGSEA. Trimming took 2 bases from V and 8 from J; bases not matched to a gene: 2. The chain's CDR3 is CSVERGRGYTF. CDR3 coding DNA: TGCAGCGTTGAAAGGGGGCGCGGCTACACCTTC. Variable domain in full (rest from reference TRBV29-1 and TRBJ1-2): SAVISQKPSRDICQRGTSLTIQCQVDSQVTMMFWYRQQPGQSLTLIATANQGSEATYESGFVIDKFPISRPNLTFSTLTVSNMSPEDSSIYLCSVERGRGYTFGSGTRLTVV.

Here the CDR3 reads CASSLGHNEQFF. The CDR3 nucleotides read TGTGCCAGCAGCTTGGGGCACAATGAGCAGTTCTTC. V usage is TRBV5-5 and J usage is TRBJ2-1; D remains unclear. CDR3 length equals 12 residues. Germline CDR1 and CDR2: SGHKS and YYEKEE (reference sequence). The V gene lost 0 bases and the J gene lost 5 bases, with 3 bases spanning the gap.

The rearrangement joins TRBV4-3 to TRBJ1-1; D not certain. The V end was cut by 4 bases, the J end by 1 base, with 10 bases between. Germline V lookup: CDR1 LGHNA, CDR2 YSLEER. The CDR3 has 14 residues. The chain's CDR3 is CASSPGVANTEAFF. CDR3 coding DNA: TGCGCCAGCAGCCCCGGGGTGGCGAACACTGAAGCTTTCTTT.

This clone was seen a few times. This chain joins TRBV9 and TRBJ2-7; 9 bases line up with TRBD1. Germline CDR1 and CDR2: SGDLS and YYNGEE. Trimming at V came to 3 bases and at J to 3 bases, leaving 4 bases not matched to a gene. The CDR3 runs 14 residues. CDR3 nucleotide sequence: TGTGCCAGCAGCGCGCGGGACAGGGTCTACGAGCAGTACTTC. This codes for CASSARDRVYEQYF.

CDR3 in amino acids: CASSYSGGSTDTQYF. CDR3 in DNA: TGTGCCAGCAGTTACTCTGGAGGGAGCACAGATACGCAGTATTTT. The genes are TRBV6-5 and TRBJ2-3; weak D call: TRBD2 (6 bases). Germline-derived CDR1 and CDR2 are MNHEY and SVGAGI. CDR3 size: 15 residues. V lost 0 bases to trimming and J lost 0 bases, with 7 bases between them.